Sequencing of this TCR beta chain was carried out in a study of early T cells in non-severe SARS-CoV-2 infection. From the 5' RACE reads, TCRdb called clonotypes with MiXCR, one entry per CDR3 protein. The sample has about 77,000 distinct CDR3 sequences, about 16% seen once. CDR3 length: 16 residues. The V segment lost 3 bases and the J segment 6 bases; nucleotides outside the gene matches: 7. Germline loops: CDR1 SQVTM, CDR2 ANQGSEA. The clonotype was recovered from an adult who was a healthcare worker with PCR-confirmed SARS-CoV-2 infection or an uninfected control (not recorded which). The chain has TRBV29-1 and TRBJ2-2, with 13 nucleotides matching TRBD2. The sequenced sample consisted of whole blood. The DNA of the CDR3 is TGCAGCGTTGATTCCGGGACTAGCGGGACGTCCGGGGAGCTGTTTTTT. Protein: CSVDSGTSGTSGELFF.